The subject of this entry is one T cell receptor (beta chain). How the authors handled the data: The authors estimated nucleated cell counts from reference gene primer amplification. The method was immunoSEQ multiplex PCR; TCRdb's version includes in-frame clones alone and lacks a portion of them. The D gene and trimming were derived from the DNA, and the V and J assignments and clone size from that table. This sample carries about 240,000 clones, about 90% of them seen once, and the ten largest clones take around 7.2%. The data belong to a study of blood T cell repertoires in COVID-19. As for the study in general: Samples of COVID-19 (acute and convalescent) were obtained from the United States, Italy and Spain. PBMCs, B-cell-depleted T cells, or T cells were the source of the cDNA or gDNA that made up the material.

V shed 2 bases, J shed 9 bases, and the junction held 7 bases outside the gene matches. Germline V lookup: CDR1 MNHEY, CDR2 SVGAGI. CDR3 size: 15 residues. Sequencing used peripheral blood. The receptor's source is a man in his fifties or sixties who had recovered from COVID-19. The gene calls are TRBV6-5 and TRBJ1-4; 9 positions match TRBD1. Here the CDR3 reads CASSYEEQGAQKLFF. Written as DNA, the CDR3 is TGTGCCAGCAGTTACGAAGAACAGGGGGCTCAAAAACTGTTTTTT.